A selection of T cell receptor beta chains follows, all from one sample in a study of tumor and adjacent non-tumor tissue in lung cancer. MiXCR, applied by TCRdb to the multiplex PCR reads, yields one record per CDR3 protein. The sample has tens of thousands of distinct CDR3 sequences, 76% seen once. The sequencing input was distant non-tumor lung tissue. Receptor source: a man in his 70s with non-small cell lung cancer. Both conserved end residues are part of each CDR3. D genes are given only for firm matches.

d_gene: .
j_gene: TRBJ2-1
v_gene: TRBV11-2
CDR3aa: CISSLQGVANEQFF

d_gene: .
j_gene: TRBJ1-2
v_gene: TRBV11-3
CDR3aa: CASSPRRNYGYSF

d_gene: TRBD2
j_gene: TRBJ2-1
v_gene: TRBV4-1
CDR3aa: CASSLKPPSGSPINNEQFF

d_gene: .
j_gene: TRBJ2-1
v_gene: TRBV11-2
CDR3aa: CSSKPGNEQFF

d_gene: .
j_gene: .
v_gene: TRBV20-1
CDR3aa: CSDQIPGENQPQYF

d_gene: .
j_gene: TRBJ2-3
v_gene: TRBV6-2/TRBV6-3
CDR3aa: CASSGYMGNTQYF

d_gene: .
j_gene: TRBJ1-2
v_gene: TRBV28
CDR3aa: CDTSAMSRDGYTF

d_gene: .
j_gene: TRBJ2-5
v_gene: TRBV12-3/TRBV12-4
CDR3aa: CTSSFIGAEEETQYF

d_gene: .
j_gene: TRBJ2-2
v_gene: TRBV7-7
CDR3aa: CANSLAQVGNYPNTGELFF

d_gene: .
j_gene: TRBJ2-6
v_gene: TRBV28
CDR3aa: CASSSLRGSGPNVLSF

d_gene: .
j_gene: TRBJ2-1
v_gene: TRBV29-1
CDR3aa: CIVEGVPVGYEQFF

d_gene: .
j_gene: TRBJ2-7
v_gene: TRBV4-1
CDR3aa: CVSNRTLTGEGDEQYF

d_gene: .
j_gene: TRBJ1-2
v_gene: TRBV10-3
CDR3aa: CAISTEQRHGYTF

d_gene: .
j_gene: TRBJ1-5
v_gene: TRBV5-1
CDR3aa: CAFKPGHSNQPQHF

d_gene: .
j_gene: TRBJ2-1
v_gene: TRBV12-3/TRBV12-4
CDR3aa: CASKDGSSYNEQFF

d_gene: .
j_gene: TRBJ1-2
v_gene: TRBV20-1
CDR3aa: CSASRGPNYGYTF

d_gene: .
j_gene: .
v_gene: TRBV6-1
CDR3aa: CASTPGTRGNVQFF

d_gene: TRBD1
j_gene: TRBJ2-7
v_gene: TRBV28
CDR3aa: CARTRPGQGEVEQYF

d_gene: .
j_gene: TRBJ1-2
v_gene: TRBV6-2/TRBV6-3
CDR3aa: CPSSTDRTNYGYKF

d_gene: .
j_gene: TRBJ1-1
v_gene: TRBV29-1
CDR3aa: CSVEDLGTEAVF

d_gene: .
j_gene: TRBJ1-1
v_gene: TRBV6-5
CDR3aa: CASTYSPRENTEVFF

d_gene: TRBD1
j_gene: TRBJ2-1
v_gene: TRBV6-5
CDR3aa: CASGGWDRAYNEQFF

d_gene: .
j_gene: TRBJ2-7
v_gene: TRBV5-5
CDR3aa: CPSSLDVTGNTYEQYF

d_gene: TRBD2
j_gene: TRBJ2-2
v_gene: TRBV6-5
CDR3aa: CASSQAGGYIGELFF

d_gene: TRBD1
j_gene: TRBJ1-5
v_gene: TRBV6-1
CDR3aa: CAGRETGDSNQPQDF

d_gene: TRBD2
j_gene: TRBJ2-3
v_gene: TRBV5-4
CDR3aa: CASSAERTSQDTQYF

d_gene: .
j_gene: TRBJ2-7
v_gene: TRBV14
CDR3aa: CASSYSTSYEQYF

d_gene: .
j_gene: TRBJ1-2
v_gene: TRBV6-1
CDR3aa: CASEPVMAGSGGGSYGYTF

d_gene: TRBD2
j_gene: TRBJ2-3
v_gene: TRBV6-1
CDR3aa: CASTKLAGGSGDIQYF

d_gene: TRBD2
j_gene: TRBJ2-1
v_gene: TRBV5-1
CDR3aa: CASSSGLGVNNEQFF

d_gene: .
j_gene: TRBJ1-1
v_gene: TRBV11-2
CDR3aa: CTSSFTNSRNTEAFF

d_gene: TRBD2
j_gene: TRBJ2-1
v_gene: TRBV6-1
CDR3aa: CASRGTSGVNEQFF

d_gene: TRBD2
j_gene: TRBJ2-5
v_gene: TRBV11-2
CDR3aa: CSSSLALAGGTQETHYF

d_gene: .
j_gene: TRBJ2-3
v_gene: TRBV28
CDR3aa: CASSLGDTQNF

d_gene: TRBD2
j_gene: TRBJ2-7
v_gene: TRBV30
CDR3aa: CAVKAGVDEQYF

d_gene: .
j_gene: TRBJ1-1
v_gene: TRBV11-2
CDR3aa: CASSLAEMVMKTETFF

d_gene: .
j_gene: TRBJ1-2
v_gene: TRBV11-2
CDR3aa: CASSVQWGNYVYTF

d_gene: TRBD1
j_gene: TRBJ2-5
v_gene: TRBV6-5
CDR3aa: CVSSSRQGFRETQYF

d_gene: .
j_gene: TRBJ2-7
v_gene: TRBV6-6
CDR3aa: CARSYAENREEQYF

d_gene: .
j_gene: TRBJ1-5
v_gene: TRBV12-5
CDR3aa: CASGFDSNQSQHF

d_gene: .
j_gene: .
v_gene: TRBV20-1
CDR3aa: CSARLADTQHF

d_gene: .
j_gene: TRBJ2-7
v_gene: TRBV5-6
CDR3aa: CASSLVSRNSYEQYF

d_gene: .
j_gene: TRBJ2-2
v_gene: TRBV11-1
CDR3aa: CASSLGRWTLDTGELFF